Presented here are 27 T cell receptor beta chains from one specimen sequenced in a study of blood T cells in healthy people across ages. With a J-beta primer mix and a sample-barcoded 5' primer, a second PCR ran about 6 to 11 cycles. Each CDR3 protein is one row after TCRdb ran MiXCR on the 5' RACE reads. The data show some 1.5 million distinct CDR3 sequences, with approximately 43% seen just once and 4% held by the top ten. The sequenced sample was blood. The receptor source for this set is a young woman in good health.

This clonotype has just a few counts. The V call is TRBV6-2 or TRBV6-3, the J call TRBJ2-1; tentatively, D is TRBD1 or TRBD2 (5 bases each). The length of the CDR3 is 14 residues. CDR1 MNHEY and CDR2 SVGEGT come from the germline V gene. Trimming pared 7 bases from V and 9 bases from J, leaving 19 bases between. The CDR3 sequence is CASKVFPGRVEQFF. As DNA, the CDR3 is TGTGCCAGCAAGGTCTTCCCGGGACGGGTTGAGCAGTTCTTC.

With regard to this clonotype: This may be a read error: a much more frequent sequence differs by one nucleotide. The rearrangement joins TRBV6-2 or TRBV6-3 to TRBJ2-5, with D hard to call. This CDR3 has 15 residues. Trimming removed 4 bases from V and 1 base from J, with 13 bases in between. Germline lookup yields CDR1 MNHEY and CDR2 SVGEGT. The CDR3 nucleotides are TGTGCCAGCAGTTTTAGTAGTGCAGGCCAAGAGACCCAGTACTTC. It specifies CASSFSSAGQETQYF.

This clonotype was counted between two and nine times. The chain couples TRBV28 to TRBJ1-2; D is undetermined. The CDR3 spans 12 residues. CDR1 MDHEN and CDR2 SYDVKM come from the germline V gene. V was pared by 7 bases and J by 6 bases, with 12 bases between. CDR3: CASTNGGDGYTF. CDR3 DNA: TGTGCCAGCACCAACGGCGGGGATGGCTACACCTTC.

This chain's CDR3 is CASSEVVFDTQYF. The CDR3 nucleotides read TGTGCCAGCAGTGAAGTGGTGTTTGATACGCAGTATTTT. The rearrangement joins TRBV6-1 to TRBJ2-3, with D unclear. V lost 1 base to trimming and J lost 6 bases, with 8 bases between them. This CDR3 is built from 13 residues. The germline gives CDR1 MNHNS, CDR2 SASEGT.

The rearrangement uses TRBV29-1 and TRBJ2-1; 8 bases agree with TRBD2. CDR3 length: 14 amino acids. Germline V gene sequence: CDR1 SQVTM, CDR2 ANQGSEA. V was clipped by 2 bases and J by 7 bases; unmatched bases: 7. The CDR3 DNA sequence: TGCAGCGTTGAAATCCGGGGGGGTGGGAATGAGCAGTTCTTC. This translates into CSVEIRGGGNEQFF.

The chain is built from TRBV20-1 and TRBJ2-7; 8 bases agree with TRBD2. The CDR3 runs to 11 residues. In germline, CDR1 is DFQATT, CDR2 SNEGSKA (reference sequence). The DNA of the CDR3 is TGCGGGACTAGGGAGGCCTACGAGCAGTACTTC. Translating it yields CGTREAYEQYF.

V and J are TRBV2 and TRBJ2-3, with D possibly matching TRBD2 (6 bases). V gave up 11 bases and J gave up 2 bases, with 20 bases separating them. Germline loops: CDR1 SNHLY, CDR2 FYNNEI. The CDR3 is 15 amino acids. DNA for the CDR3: TGTGCCTCTGGGCGGGGAGCTATTACCACAGATACGCAGTATTTT. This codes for CASGRGAITTDTQYF.

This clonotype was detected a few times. CDR3 in DNA: TGTGCCAGCAGCCGCGTCAACCAGCATGGCTACACCTTC. It is translated as CASSRVNQHGYTF. The chain is built from TRBV12-3 or TRBV12-4 and TRBJ1-2; no firm D call. With 6 bases removed from V and 6 bases from J, the gap between germline ends came to 14 bases. The CDR3 has 13 amino acids.

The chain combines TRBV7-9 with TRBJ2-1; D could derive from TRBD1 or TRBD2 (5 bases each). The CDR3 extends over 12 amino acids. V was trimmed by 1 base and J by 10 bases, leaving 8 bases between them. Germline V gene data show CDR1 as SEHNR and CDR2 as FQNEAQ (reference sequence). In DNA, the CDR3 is TGTGCCAGCAGCTTAGGGGACCTGGAGCAGTTCTTC. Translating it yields CASSLGDLEQFF.

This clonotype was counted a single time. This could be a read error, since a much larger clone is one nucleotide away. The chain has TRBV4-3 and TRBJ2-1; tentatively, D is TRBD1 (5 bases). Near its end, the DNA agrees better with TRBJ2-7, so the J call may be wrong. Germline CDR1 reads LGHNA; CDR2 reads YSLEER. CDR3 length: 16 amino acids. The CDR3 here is CASSQDRVAGWNEQYF. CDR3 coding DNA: TGCGCCAGCAGCCAAGATAGAGTGGCAGGGTGGAATGAGCAGTACTTC.

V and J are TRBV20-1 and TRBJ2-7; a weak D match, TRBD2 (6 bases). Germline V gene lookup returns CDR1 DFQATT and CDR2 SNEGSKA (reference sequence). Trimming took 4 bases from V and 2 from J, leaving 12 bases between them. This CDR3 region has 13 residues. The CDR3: CSATKGGAYEQYF. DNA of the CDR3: TGCAGTGCTACCAAGGGAGGCGCCTACGAGCAGTACTTC.

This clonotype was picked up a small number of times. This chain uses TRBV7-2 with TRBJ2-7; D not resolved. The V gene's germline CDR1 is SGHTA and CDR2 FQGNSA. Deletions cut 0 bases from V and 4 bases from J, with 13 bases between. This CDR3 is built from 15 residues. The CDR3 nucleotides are TGTGCCAGCAGCTTAGCACCGGGTATAAGGTACGAGCAGTACTTC. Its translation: CASSLAPGIRYEQYF.

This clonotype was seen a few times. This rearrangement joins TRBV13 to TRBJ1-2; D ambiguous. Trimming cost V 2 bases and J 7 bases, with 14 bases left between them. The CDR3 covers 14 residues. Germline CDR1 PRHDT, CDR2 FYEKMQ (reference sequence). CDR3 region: CASSLSTPKGGYTF. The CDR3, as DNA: TGTGCCAGCAGCTTAAGTACCCCCAAGGGTGGCTACACCTTC.

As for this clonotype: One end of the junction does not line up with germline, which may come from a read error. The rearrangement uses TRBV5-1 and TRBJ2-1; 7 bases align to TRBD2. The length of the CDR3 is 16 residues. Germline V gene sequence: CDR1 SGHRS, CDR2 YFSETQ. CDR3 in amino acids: CASSLGLAVSYDEQFF. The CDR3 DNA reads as TGCGCCAGCAGCTTGGGGCTAGCGGTTTCCTACGATGAGCAGTTCTTC.

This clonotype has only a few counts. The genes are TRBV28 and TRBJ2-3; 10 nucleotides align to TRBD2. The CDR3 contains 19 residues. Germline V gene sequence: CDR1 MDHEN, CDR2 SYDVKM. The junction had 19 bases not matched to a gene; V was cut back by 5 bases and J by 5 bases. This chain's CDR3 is CASSAPRGLAGVGLDTQYF. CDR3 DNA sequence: TGTGCCAGCAGTGCGCCAAGAGGGCTAGCGGGAGTGGGACTAGATACGCAGTATTTT. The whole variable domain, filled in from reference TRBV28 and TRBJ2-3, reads DVKVTQSSRYLVKRTGEKVFLECVQDMDHENMFWYRQDPGLGLRLIYFSYDVKMKEKGDIPEGYSVSREKKERFSLILESASTNQTSMYLCASSAPRGLAGVGLDTQYFGPGTRLTVL.

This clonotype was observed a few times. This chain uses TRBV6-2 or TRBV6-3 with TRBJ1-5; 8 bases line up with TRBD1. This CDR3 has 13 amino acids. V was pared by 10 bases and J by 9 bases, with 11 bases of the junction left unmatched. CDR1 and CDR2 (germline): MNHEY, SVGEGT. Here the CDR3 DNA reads TGTGCCACCTTAGGACAGGGCTCTCGGCCCCAGCATTTT. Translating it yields CATLGQGSRPQHF.

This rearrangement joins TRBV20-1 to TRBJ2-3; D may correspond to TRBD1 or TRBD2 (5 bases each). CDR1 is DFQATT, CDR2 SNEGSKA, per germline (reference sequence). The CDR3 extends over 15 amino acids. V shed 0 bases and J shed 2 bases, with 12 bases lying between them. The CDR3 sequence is CSARDGDRDTDTQYF. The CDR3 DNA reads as TGCAGTGCTAGAGATGGGGACCGAGACACAGATACGCAGTATTTT.

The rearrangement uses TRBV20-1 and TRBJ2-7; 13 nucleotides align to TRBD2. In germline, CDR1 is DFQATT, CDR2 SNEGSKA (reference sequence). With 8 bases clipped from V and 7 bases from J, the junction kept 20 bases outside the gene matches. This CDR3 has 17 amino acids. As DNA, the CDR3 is TGCAGTTTTCCCCAGAGGACTAGCGGGAGTTCTCGCAATGAGCAGTACTTC. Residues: CSFPQRTSGSSRNEQYF.

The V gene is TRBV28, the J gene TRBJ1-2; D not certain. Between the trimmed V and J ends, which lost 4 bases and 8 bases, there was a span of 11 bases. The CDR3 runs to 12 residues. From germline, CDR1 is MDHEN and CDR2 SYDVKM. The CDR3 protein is CASSSPPAGYTF. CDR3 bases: TGTGCCAGCAGTTCCCCGCCCGCGGGCTACACCTTC.

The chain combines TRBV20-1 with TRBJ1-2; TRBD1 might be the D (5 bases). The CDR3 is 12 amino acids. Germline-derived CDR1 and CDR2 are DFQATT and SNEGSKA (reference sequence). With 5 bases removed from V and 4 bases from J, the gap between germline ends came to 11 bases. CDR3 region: CSAPGTSYGYTF. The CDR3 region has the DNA TGCAGTGCTCCGGGGACCTCCTATGGCTACACCTTC.

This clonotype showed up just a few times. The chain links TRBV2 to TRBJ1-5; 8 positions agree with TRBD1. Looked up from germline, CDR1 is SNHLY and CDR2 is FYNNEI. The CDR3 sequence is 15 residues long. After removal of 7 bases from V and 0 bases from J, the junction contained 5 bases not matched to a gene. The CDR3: CASMAGGYSNQPQHF. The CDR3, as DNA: TGTGCCAGCATGGCAGGGGGCTATAGCAATCAGCCCCAGCATTTT.

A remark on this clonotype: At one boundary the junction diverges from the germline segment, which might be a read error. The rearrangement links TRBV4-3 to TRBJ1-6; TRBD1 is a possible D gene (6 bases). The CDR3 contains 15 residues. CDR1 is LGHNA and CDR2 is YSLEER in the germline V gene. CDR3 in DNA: TGCGCCGGCAGCCATAACAGGGTGTTAGGGTCACCCCTCCACTTT. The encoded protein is CAGSHNRVLGSPLHF.

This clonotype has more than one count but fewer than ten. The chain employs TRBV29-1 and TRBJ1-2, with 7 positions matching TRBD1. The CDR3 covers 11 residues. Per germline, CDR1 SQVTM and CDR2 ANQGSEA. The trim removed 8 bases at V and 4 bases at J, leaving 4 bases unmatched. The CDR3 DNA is TGCAGCTTTCACAGGGGCTATGGCTACACCTTC. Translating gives CSFHRGYGYTF.

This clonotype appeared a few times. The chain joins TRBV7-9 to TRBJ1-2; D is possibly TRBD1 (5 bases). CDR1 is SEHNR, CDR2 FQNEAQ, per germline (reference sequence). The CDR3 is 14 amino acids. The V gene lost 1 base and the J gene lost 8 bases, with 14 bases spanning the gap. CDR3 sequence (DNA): TGTGCCAGCAGCTTAGGGTCAGGGAGAGGAGGCTACACCTTC. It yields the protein CASSLGSGRGGYTF.

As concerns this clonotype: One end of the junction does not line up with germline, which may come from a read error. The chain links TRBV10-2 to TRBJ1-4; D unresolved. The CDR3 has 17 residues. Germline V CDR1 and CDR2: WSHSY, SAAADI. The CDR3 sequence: CASSFTLRGATKEKLFF. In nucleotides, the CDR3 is TGCGCCAGCAGTTTCACTCTCCGAGGTGCAACTAAGGAAAAACTGTTTTTT.

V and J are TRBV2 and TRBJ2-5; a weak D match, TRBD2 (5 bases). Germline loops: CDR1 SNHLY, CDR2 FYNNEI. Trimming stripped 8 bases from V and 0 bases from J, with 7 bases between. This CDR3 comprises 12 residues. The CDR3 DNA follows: TGTGCCAGCGGGAGCGACCAAGAGACCCAGTACTTC. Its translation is CASGSDQETQYF. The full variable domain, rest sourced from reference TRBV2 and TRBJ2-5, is EPEVTQTPSHQVTQMGQEVILRCVPISNHLYFYWYRQILGQKVEFLVSFYNNEISEKSEIFDDQFSVERPDGSNFTLKIRSTKLEDSAMYFCASGSDQETQYFGPGTRLLVL.

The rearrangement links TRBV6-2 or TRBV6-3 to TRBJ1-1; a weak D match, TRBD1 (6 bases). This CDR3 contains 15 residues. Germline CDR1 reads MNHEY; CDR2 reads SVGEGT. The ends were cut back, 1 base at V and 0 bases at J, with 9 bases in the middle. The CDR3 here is CASSYWGQLNTEAFF. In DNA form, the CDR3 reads TGTGCCAGCAGTTACTGGGGGCAGCTGAACACTGAAGCTTTCTTT.